This T cell receptor (beta chain) was obtained from a study of T cell responses to AZD1222 COVID-19 vaccine. Some clones are missing from TCRdb's copy, which holds only in-frame ones; the method was immunoSEQ multiplex PCR. In the table there are 180,000 or so clones, about 90% of which are singletons. CDR1 and CDR2 from the germline V gene are SNHLY and FYNNEI. There are 14 residues in the CDR3. V was trimmed by 7 bases and J by 3 bases, leaving 13 bases between them. This specimen consisted of peripheral blood, obtained 28 days after the second AZD1222 dose. This clonotype was obtained from an adult who received the AZD1222 COVID-19 vaccine. The J gene is TRBJ1-5, the V gene TRBV2; perhaps TRBD1 as D (6 bases). For the CDR3, the DNA is TGTGCCAGCATGACACAGGGAGTCAATCAGCCCCAGCATTTT. Translating it yields CASMTQGVNQPQHF.